This T cell receptor (beta chain) was sequenced during a study of cytomegalovirus exposure and HLA in healthy donors. Overall study: The roughly 130 validation repertoires, a later analysis reported, used the same platform as the roughly 650 repertoires from the first cohort. Study results and limitations: A subsequent analysis found that TCR clusters from the first cohort also tended to co-occur in the 130 or so validation repertoires, with approximately 95% of cluster scores above 0. The study listed 164 cytomegalovirus-associated TCR beta chains. Specific recognition of CMV antigens was confirmed in vitro for a few chains (all CMV-associated).

The table came from immunoSEQ multiplex PCR; TCRdb's copy has only in-frame clones and leaves some out. The table lists around 60,000 clones, almost 97% of them singletons. As for this clone: Its target is not known.

Sequenced input: PBMCs. This TCR was sampled from a woman under 30 in good health and CMV-seronegative.

The CDR3 here is CASSARSGTAPPHHPTSNQPQHF. DNA of the CDR3: TGTGCCAGCAGTGCTAGGTCCGGGACAGCGCCTCCGCACCATCCGACCAGCAATCAGCCCCAGCATTTT. The chain combines TRBV28 with TRBJ1-5; 7 bases map to TRBD1. The CDR3 is 23 amino acids. Per the germline V gene, CDR1 is MDHEN and CDR2 is SYDVKM. The V and J ends lost 5 bases and 1 base, in that order; junction bases with no gene match: 29.